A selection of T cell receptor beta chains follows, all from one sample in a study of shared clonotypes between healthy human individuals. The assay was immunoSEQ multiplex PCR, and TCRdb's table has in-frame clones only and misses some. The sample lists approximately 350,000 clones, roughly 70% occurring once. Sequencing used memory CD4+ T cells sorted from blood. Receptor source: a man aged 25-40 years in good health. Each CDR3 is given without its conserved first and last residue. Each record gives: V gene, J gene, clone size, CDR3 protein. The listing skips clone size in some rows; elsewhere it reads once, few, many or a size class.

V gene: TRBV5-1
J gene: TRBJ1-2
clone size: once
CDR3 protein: ASSFRPTQGIGYT

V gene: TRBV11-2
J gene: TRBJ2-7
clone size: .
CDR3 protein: ASSSGQGGVFEQY

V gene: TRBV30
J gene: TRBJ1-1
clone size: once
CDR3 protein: AWSQEDLAAF

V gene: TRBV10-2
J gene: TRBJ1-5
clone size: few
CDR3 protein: ATQARTGGLSNQPQH

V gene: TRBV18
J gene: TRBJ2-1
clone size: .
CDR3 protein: ASSLSIAAYNEQF

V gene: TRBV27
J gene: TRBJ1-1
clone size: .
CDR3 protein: ASSSGMNTEAF

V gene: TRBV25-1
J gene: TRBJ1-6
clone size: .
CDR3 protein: ASSGDRAYGSPLH

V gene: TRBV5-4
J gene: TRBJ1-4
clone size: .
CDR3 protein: ASSGQTGQSEKLF

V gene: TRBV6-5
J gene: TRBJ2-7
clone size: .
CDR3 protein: ATRRGGPRSYEQY

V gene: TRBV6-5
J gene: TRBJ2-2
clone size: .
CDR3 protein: ASGKNTGELF

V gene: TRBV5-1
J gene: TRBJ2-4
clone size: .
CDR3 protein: ASSVTGEAKNIQY

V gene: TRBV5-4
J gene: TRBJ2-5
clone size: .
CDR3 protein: ASSLTGTGEETQY

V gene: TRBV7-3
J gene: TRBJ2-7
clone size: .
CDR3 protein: ASRGTALSLIFEQY

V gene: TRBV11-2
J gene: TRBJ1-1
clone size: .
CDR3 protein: ASSLGQGWDTEAF

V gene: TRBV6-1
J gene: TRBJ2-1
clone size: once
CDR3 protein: ASSERQWKREFNEQF

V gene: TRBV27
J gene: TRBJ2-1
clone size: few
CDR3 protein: ASSPAPGLALYNEQF

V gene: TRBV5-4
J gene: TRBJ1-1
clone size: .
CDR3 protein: ASSKGTGRPLNTEAF

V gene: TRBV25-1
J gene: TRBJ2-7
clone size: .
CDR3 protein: ASSGSLGYEQY

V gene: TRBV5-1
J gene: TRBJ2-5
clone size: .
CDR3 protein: ASSSTGTLQETQY

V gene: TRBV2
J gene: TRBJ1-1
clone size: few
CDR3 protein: AIKTGSLNTEAF

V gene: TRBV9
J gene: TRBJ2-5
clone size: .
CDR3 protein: ASSVVDRSQETQY

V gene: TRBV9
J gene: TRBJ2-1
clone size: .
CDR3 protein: ASSVGDTVYNEQF

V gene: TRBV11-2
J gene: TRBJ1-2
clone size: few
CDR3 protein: ASSLDRTVGGYT

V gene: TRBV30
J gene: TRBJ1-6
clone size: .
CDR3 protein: AWSVSAKDSPLH

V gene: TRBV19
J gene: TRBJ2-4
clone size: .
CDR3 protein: ASSPLGVAKNIQY

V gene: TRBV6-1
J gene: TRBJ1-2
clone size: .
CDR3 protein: ASSARNGYGYT

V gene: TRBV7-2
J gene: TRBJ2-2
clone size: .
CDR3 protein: ASSSVFRGELF

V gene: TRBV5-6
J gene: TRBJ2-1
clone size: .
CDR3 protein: ASSLGLPKGEQF

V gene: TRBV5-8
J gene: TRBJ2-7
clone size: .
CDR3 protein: ASSLLAGDSYEQY

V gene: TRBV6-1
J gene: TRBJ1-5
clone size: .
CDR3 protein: ASNLQGNQPQH